This TCR beta chain stems from a study of T cell responses to AZD1222 COVID-19 vaccine. TCRdb's copy holds only in-frame clones and misses some; the assay was immunoSEQ multiplex PCR. This table holds 120,000 to 150,000 clones, 91% found once. The CDR3 loop spans 16 amino acids. The junction had 9 bases not matched to a gene; V was cut back by 0 bases and J by 6 bases. The germline gives CDR1 SEHNR, CDR2 FQNEAQ (reference sequence). Comment on this clone: The antigen is not known.

Study observations and caveats: Among the donors, most were white British and more were female, and clonal diversity was possibly underestimated.

This clonotype was obtained from an adult in good health. The J gene is TRBJ2-3, the V gene TRBV7-9; 7 bases match TRBD2. The specimen comprised peripheral blood, sampled on day 0 of AZD1222 vaccination. DNA of the CDR3: TGTGCCAGCAGCTTAGCGTCCGGGAGGTACATGGATACGCAGTATTTT. The encoded protein is CASSLASGRYMDTQYF. Full variable domain (rest looked up from reference TRBV7-9 and TRBJ2-3): DTGVSQNPRHKITKRGQNVTFRCDPISEHNRLYWYRQTLGQGPEFLTYFQNEAQLEKSRLLSDRFSAERPKGSFSTLEIQRTEQGDSAMYLCASSLASGRYMDTQYFGPGTRLTVL.